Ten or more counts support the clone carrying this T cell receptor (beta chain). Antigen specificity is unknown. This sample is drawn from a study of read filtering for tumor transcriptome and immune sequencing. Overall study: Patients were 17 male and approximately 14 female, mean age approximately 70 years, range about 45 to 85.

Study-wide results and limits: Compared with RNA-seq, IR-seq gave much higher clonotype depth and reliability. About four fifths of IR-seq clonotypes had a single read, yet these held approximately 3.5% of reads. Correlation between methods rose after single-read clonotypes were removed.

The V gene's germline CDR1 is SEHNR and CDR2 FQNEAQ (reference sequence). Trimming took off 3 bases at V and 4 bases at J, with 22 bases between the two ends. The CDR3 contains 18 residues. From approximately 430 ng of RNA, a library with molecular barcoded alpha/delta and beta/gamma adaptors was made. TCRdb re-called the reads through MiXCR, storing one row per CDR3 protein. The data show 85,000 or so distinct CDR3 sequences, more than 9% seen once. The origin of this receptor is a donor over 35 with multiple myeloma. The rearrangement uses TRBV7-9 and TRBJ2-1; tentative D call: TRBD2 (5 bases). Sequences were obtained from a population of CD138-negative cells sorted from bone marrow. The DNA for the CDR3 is TGTGCCAGCAGCTTTGGGTTTAGAGGACCGAGAGGGTACAATGAGCAGTTCTTC. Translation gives CASSFGFRGPRGYNEQFF.